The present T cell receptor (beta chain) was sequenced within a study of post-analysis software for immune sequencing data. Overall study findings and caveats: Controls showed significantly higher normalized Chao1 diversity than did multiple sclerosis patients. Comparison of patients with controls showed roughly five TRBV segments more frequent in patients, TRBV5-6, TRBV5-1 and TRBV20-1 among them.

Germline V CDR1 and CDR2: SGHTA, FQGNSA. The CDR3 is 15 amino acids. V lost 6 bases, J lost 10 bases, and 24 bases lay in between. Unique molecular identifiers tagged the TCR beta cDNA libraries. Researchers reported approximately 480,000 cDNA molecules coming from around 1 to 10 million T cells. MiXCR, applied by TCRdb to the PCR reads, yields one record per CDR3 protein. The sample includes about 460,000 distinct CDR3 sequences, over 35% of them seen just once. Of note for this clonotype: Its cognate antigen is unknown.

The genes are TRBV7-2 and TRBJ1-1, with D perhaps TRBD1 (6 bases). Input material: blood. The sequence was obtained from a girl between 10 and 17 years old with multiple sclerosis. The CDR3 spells CASRPGTPGYVLAFF. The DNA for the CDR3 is TGTGCCAGCAGGCCCGGGACACCGGGCTATGTACTAGCTTTCTTT. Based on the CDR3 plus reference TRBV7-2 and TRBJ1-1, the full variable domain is GAGVSQSPSNKVTEKGKDVELRCDPISGHTALYWYRQSLGQGLEFLIYFQGNSAPDKSGLPSDRFSAERTGGSVSTLTIQRTQQEDSAVYLCASRPGTPGYVLAFFGQGTRLTVV.